This TCR beta chain appears in the sequencing data of a study of Graves' ophthalmopathy and Graves' hyperthyroidism. Included hyperthyroidism patients were aged 18 to 65 and newly diagnosed (under 2 months' duration). Diagnostic conclusions were grounded in clinical symptoms, serum thyroxine, TRAb, thyroid ultrasound and orbital computed tomography. Amplification targeted the TCR beta CDR3 regions, with RNA transcripts as the source material. Amplification began with first-round RT-PCR using HTBI primers, then second-round multiplex PCR was performed. Using its own MiXCR run on the multiplex PCR reads, TCRdb lists one record per CDR3 protein. Seen here are hundreds of thousands of distinct CDR3 sequences, approximately 21% observed once, and the top ten hold 2.5% to 3.5%. This clonotype was detected many times. What was sequenced was peripheral blood. The receptor was derived from a young woman with stable Graves' hyperthyroidism.

CDR3 coding DNA: TGTGCCAGCAGTTTAAGGGAGATGGGCGAGCAGTACTTC. It codes for CASSLREMGEQYF. The V call is TRBV28, the J call TRBJ2-7; a weak D match, TRBD2 (5 bases). CDR1 and CDR2 from the germline V gene are MDHEN and SYDVKM. This CDR3 has 13 residues. V was clipped by 2 bases and J by 6 bases, with 11 bases between them.